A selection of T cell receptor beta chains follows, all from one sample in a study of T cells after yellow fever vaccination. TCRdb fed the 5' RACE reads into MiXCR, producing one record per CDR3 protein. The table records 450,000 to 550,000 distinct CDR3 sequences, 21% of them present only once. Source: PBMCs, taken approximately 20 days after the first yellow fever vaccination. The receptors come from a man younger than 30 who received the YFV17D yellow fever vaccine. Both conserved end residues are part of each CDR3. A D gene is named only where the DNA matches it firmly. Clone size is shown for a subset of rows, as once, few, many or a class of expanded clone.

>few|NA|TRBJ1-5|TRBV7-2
CASSLNGRNQPQHF
TGTGCCAGCAGCTTAAATGGCAGAAATCAGCCCCAGCATTTT
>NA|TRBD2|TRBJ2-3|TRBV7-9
CASSLTRTSVRVDTQYF
TGTGCCAGCAGCTTAACTCGGACTAGCGTTCGTGTAGATACGCAGTATTTT
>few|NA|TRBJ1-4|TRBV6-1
CASKPLLGPGKLFF
TGTGCCAGCAAGCCTTTGTTAGGGCCTGGGAAACTGTTTTTT
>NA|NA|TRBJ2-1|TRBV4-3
CASSRLGGGSVNEQFF
TGCGCCAGCAGCCGATTGGGGGGCGGATCAGTCAATGAGCAGTTCTTC
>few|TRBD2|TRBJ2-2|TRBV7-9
CASSPRGANTGELFF
TGTGCCAGCAGCCCGCGGGGGGCGAATACCGGGGAGCTGTTTTTT
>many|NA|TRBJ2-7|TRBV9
CASSVGAGEQYF
TGTGCCAGCAGCGTAGGGGCAGGGGAGCAGTACTTC
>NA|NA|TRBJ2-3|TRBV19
CASSRAARNIAPTQYF
TGTGCCAGTAGTAGGGCCGCCCGTAACATCGCACCCACGCAGTATTTT
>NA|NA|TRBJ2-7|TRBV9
CASSGGWDEQYF
TGTGCCAGCAGCGGGGGATGGGACGAGCAGTACTTC
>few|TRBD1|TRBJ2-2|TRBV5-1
CASYPTGTNTGELFF
TGCGCCAGCTACCCGACAGGGACGAACACCGGGGAGCTGTTTTTT
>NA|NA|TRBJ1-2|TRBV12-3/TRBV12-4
CASSFAGAYYGYTF
TGTGCCAGCAGTTTTGCCGGGGCCTACTATGGCTACACCTTC
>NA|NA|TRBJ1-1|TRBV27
CASSFLPSGTEAFF
TGTGCCAGCAGTTTTCTCCCCTCAGGCACTGAAGCTTTCTTT
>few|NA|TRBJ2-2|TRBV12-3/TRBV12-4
CASRLSTEELFF
TGTGCCAGCAGACTATCGACTGAGGAGCTGTTTTTT
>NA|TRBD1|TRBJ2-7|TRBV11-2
CASSGTGDYEQYF
TGTGCCAGTTCCGGGACAGGGGACTACGAGCAGTACTTC
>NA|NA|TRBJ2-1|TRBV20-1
CSASGAGNEQFF
TGCAGTGCTAGCGGGGCGGGGAATGAGCAGTTCTTC
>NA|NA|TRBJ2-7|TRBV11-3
CASSLETGEQYF
TGTGCCAGCAGCTTAGAGACGGGGGAGCAGTACTTC
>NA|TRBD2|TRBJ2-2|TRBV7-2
CASSFLAGGPGELFF
TGTGCCAGCAGCTTTCTAGCGGGGGGGCCCGGGGAGCTGTTTTTT
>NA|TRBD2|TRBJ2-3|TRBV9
CASSRPRRGGGASTDTQYF
TGTGCCAGCAGCAGACCCCGTCGGGGCGGGGGGGCTTCCACAGATACGCAGTATTTT
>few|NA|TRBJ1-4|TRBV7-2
CASSRSFLGEKLFF
TGTGCCAGCAGCCGCTCCTTTTTGGGTGAAAAACTGTTTTTT
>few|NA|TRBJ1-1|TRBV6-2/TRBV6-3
CASSYSPRSNTEAFF
TGTGCCAGCAGTTACTCTCCCCGCAGTAACACTGAAGCTTTCTTT
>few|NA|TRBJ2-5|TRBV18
CASSPSLRPGSGQETQYF
TGTGCCAGCTCACCCTCCCTCCGTCCGGGGTCGGGCCAAGAGACCCAGTACTTC
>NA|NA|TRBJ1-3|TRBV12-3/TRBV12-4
CASRHGGSVSGNTIYF
TGTGCCAGCCGTCATGGGGGCAGCGTCTCTGGAAACACCATATATTTT
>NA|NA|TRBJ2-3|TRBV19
CASTEFASTDTQYF
TGTGCCAGTACCGAGTTTGCTAGCACAGATACGCAGTATTTT
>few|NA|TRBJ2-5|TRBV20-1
CSARVLGRLQETQYF
TGCAGTGCTAGAGTGTTGGGACGCCTCCAAGAGACCCAGTACTTC
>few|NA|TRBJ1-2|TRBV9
CASSVDSVGAEGYTF
TGTGCCAGCAGCGTAGATTCGGTTGGGGCAGAAGGCTACACCTTC
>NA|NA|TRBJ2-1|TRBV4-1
CASSQGYREYYNEQFF
TGCGCCAGCAGCCAAGGATACCGAGAATATTACAATGAGCAGTTCTTC
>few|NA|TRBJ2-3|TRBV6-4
CASSAVGTDTQYF
TGTGCCAGCAGTGCTGTGGGCACAGATACGCAGTATTTT
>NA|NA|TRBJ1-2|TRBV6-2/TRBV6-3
CASSYTGVLPPSTF
TGTGCCAGCAGTTACACGGGAGTCCTTCCACCAAGCACCTTC
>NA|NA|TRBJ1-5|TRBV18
CASSPGGRSSNQPQHF
TGTGCCAGCTCACCCGGAGGGAGGAGTAGCAATCAGCCCCAGCATTTT
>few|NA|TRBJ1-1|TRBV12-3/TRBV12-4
CASSPDGEGAFF
TGTGCCAGCAGCCCTGACGGGGAGGGAGCTTTCTTT
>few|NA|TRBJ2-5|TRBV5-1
CASSFPSETQYF
TGCGCCAGCAGCTTCCCTTCGGAGACCCAGTACTTC
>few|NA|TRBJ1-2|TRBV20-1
CSAQPLTGQVGYTF
TGCAGTGCGCAGCCTTTAACAGGGCAGGTTGGCTACACCTTC
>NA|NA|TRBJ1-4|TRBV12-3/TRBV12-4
CASSPGVSLANEKLFF
TGTGCCAGCAGTCCAGGAGTTTCCTTAGCTAATGAAAAACTGTTTTTT
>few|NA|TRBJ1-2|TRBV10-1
CASSPDTYYGYTF
TGCGCCAGCAGTCCGGACACATACTATGGCTACACCTTC
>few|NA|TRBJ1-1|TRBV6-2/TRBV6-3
CASRRGFQENTEAFF
TGTGCCAGCAGAAGGGGTTTTCAGGAAAACACTGAAGCTTTCTTT
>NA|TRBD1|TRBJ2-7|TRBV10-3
CAISGTGAVNEQYF
TGTGCCATCAGCGGGACAGGGGCAGTTAACGAGCAGTACTTC
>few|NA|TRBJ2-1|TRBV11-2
CASSLRGTSNNEQFF
TGTGCCAGCAGCTTACGAGGCACCTCAAACAATGAGCAGTTCTTC